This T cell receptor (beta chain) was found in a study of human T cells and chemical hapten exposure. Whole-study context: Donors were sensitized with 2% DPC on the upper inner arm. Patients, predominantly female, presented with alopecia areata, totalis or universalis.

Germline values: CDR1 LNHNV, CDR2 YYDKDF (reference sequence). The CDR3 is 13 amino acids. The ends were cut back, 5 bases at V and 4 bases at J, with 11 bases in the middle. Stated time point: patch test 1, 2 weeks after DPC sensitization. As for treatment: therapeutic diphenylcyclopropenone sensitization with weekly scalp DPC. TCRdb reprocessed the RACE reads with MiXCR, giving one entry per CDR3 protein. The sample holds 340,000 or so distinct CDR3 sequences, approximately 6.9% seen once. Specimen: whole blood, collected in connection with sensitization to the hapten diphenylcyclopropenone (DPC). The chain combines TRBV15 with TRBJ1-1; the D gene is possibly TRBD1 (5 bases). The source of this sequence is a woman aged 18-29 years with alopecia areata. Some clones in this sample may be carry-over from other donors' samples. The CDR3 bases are TGTGCCACCAGCCTCCCGGGGACCACTGAAGCTTTCTTT. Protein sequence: CATSLPGTTEAFF.